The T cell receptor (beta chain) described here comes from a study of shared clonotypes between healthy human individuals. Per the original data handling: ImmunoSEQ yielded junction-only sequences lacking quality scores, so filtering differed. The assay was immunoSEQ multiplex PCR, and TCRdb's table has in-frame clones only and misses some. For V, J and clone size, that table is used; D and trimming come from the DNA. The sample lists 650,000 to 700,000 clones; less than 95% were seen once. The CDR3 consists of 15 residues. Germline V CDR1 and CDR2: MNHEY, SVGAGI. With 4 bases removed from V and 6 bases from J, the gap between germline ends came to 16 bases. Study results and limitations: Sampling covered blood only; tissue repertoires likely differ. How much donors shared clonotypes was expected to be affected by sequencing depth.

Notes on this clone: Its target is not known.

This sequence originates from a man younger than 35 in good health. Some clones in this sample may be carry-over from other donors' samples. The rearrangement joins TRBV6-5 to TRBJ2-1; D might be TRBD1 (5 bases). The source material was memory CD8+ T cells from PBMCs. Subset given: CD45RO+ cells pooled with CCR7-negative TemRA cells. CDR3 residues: CASSSERDSSNEQFF. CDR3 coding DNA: TGTGCCAGCAGTTCCGAACGTGACAGTTCCAATGAGCAGTTCTTC.